These 11 T cell receptor beta chains were sequenced from one sample in a study of T cell repertoires in cytomegalovirus infection. Each CDR3 protein gets one entry after TCRdb re-called the reads with MiXCR. The sample includes some 46,000 distinct CDR3 sequences, about a fifth of them seen just once. No antigen has been identified for these receptors. Sequencing was performed on CD8+ T cells from cultured PBMCs, taken from culture after CMV antigen stimulation. The receptor set was obtained from a human donor in good health (CMV status not recorded). Some clones in this sample may be carry-over from other donors' samples.

This clonotype appeared many times. The V gene is TRBV12-3 or TRBV12-4, the J gene TRBJ2-1; D is possibly TRBD1 or TRBD2 (5 bases each). The CDR3 has 17 residues. The V and J ends lost 5 bases and 0 bases respectively, with 17 bases between them. The DNA for the CDR3 is TGTGCCAGCAGTCCCGGGGAAGGGACCCTCTCCTACAATGAGCAGTTCTTC. Encoded protein: CASSPGEGTLSYNEQFF.

This clonotype was counted at least ten times. V gene TRBV6-5 combines with J gene TRBJ2-1; D unresolved. Trimming left V 0 bases short and J 4 bases short, with 10 bases between. The CDR3 has 15 amino acids. Germline V gene data show CDR1 as MNHEY and CDR2 as SVGAGI. The CDR3 sequence: CASSYSKGGYNEQFF. DNA for the CDR3: TGTGCCAGCAGTTACTCGAAGGGCGGATACAATGAGCAGTTCTTC.

This clonotype was seen just once. The V call is TRBV9, the J call TRBJ2-1, with TRBD2 matching over 9 bases. Germline V gives CDR1 SGDLS, CDR2 YYNGEE. J was trimmed by 3 bases and V by 2 bases; bases with no gene match: 0. This CDR3 has 14 residues. CDR3 DNA sequence: TGTGCCAGCAGCGTTAGCGGGAGCTACAATGAGCAGTTCTTC. Protein sequence: CASSVSGSYNEQFF.

This clonotype was recorded many times. The chain joins TRBV7-8 to TRBJ2-3, with D tentatively TRBD1 (5 bases). V gave up 2 bases and J gave up 7 bases, with 16 bases separating them. The germline CDR1 and CDR2 sequences are SGHVS and FQNEAQ. This CDR3 is built from 15 residues. The CDR3 nucleotides are TGTGCCAGCAGCTTATTCCAGGGTCCAAAGTATACGCAGTATTTT. Its translation is CASSLFQGPKYTQYF.

Worth noting for this clonotype: With a much larger clone just one base away, this may be a read error. V is TRBV7-4 and J is TRBJ1-6, with TRBD1 identical over 10 bases. In germline, CDR1 is SGHVT, CDR2 SQSDAQ. The CDR3 is 17 residues long. CDR3 amino acids: CASSSPTGGGQNSPLYF. CDR3 DNA: TGTGCCAGCAGCTCCCCGACAGGGGGCGGGCAAAATTCACCCCTCTACTTT.

This clonotype has only one observation. The genes are TRBV6-1 and TRBJ2-3, with 7 bases matching TRBD2. CDR1 and CDR2 (germline): MNHNS, SASEGT. The CDR3 consists of 17 residues. With 2 bases clipped from V and 0 bases from J, the junction kept 8 bases outside the gene matches. This chain's CDR3 is CASSESPSGDSTDTQYF. In nucleotides, the CDR3 is TGTGCCAGCAGTGAAAGCCCTAGCGGAGATAGCACAGATACGCAGTATTTT.

This clonotype was observed a few times. The chain recombines TRBV6-6 with TRBJ2-1; TRBD1 agrees at 11 bases. This CDR3 comprises 16 residues. Germline assignment: CDR1 MNHNY and CDR2 SVGAGI (reference sequence). J lost 7 bases, V lost 0 bases, and 5 bases had no gene match. The CDR3 spells CASSYSGTGGGNEQFF. Here the CDR3 DNA reads TGTGCCAGCAGTTACTCCGGGACAGGGGGAGGGAATGAGCAGTTCTTC.

This clonotype was found many times. The rearrangement joins TRBV7-9 to TRBJ2-7; D uncertain. The CDR3 covers 14 residues. The V gene lost 4 bases and the J gene lost 6 bases, with 16 bases spanning the gap. Germline V gives CDR1 SEHNR, CDR2 FQNEAQ (reference sequence). CDR3 region: CASSSPGVTAEQYF. CDR3 in DNA: TGTGCCAGCAGCTCACCAGGAGTTACTGCCGAGCAGTACTTC.

At least ten counts were recorded for this clonotype. The gene calls are TRBV11-2 and TRBJ2-7; D may be TRBD2 (6 bases). The germline V gene has CDR1 SGHAT and CDR2 FQNNGV. The length of the CDR3 is 13 residues. V was shortened by 4 bases and J by 6 bases, with 13 bases between the two germline ends. The CDR3 reads CASSWGEILEQYF. Here the CDR3 DNA reads TGTGCCAGCAGCTGGGGGGAGATCCTCGAGCAGTACTTC.

This chain connects TRBV28 to TRBJ2-7; the match to TRBD2 covers 10 bases. This CDR3 spans 14 amino acids. J was trimmed by 3 bases and V by 5 bases; bases with no gene match: 4. CDR1 is MDHEN, CDR2 SYDVKM, per germline. CDR3 bases: TGTGCCAGCAGTCCTCTAGCGGGGGACTACGAGCAGTACTTC. Translated, it gives CASSPLAGDYEQYF.

V gene TRBV28 combines with J gene TRBJ2-6, with 9 nucleotides matching TRBD1. Germline-derived CDR1 and CDR2 are MDHEN and SYDVKM. The CDR3 runs 17 residues. J gave up 2 bases and V 5 bases, and 7 bases lay outside the gene matches. The CDR3 sequence: CASSGDRGWAGANVLTF. DNA for the CDR3: TGTGCCAGCAGTGGAGACAGGGGGTGGGCTGGGGCCAACGTCCTGACTTTC.